Listed here are 26 T cell receptor beta chains from one sample, sequenced in a study of vaccination effects on CD4 cells after COVID-19. Ahead of sequencing, the ViraFEST assay grew antigen-specific CD4+ T cells using viral peptide pools. Isolating CD4+ T cells followed approximately nine days of culture. Each vaccine recipient was nucleocapsid antibody negative and had no prior SARS-CoV-2 infection. Antigens of these TCRs are unknown. Only in-frame clones appear in the TCRdb table, and some are missing; sequencing was by immunoSEQ multiplex PCR. The repertoire includes more than 20,000 clones, roughly 70% of them detected once, and more than 3% sits in the top ten. The sample was CD4+ T cells from PBMCs cultured with SARS-CoV-2 spike peptides, taken before COVID-19 vaccination. The receptors come from a human donor who received a COVID-19 vaccine.

CDR3 in DNA: TGTGCCAGCAGCTTAGATTTGGACACCGGGGAGCTGTTTTTT. Its translation is CASSLDLDTGELFF. This chain uses TRBV7-9 with TRBJ2-2, with unresolved D. V dropped 1 base and J dropped 3 bases, with 6 bases sitting between them. Per the germline V gene, CDR1 is SEHNR and CDR2 is FQNEAQ (reference sequence). The CDR3 length is 14 residues. The full variable domain, completed using reference TRBV7-9 and TRBJ2-2, is DTGVSQNPRHKITKRGQNVTFRCDPISEHNRLYWYRQTLGQGPEFLTYFQNEAQLEKSRLLSDRFSAERPKGSFSTLEIQRTEQGDSAMYLCASSLDLDTGELFFGEGSRLTVL.

This chain connects TRBV27 to TRBJ2-1; 9 bases line up with TRBD1. The germline gives CDR1 MNHEY, CDR2 SMNVEV (reference sequence). Trimming removed 6 bases from V and 7 bases from J; junction bases left unmatched: 10. The CDR3 has 15 amino acids. CDR3: CASRDAGTGSNEQFF. The CDR3 coding sequence is TGTGCCAGCAGAGATGCCGGGACAGGGTCTAATGAGCAGTTCTTC.

V and J are TRBV29-1 and TRBJ2-7, with D tentatively TRBD1 or TRBD2 (5 bases each). The CDR3 extends over 14 amino acids. V was trimmed by 4 bases and J by 5 bases, leaving 18 bases between them. Germline CDR1 and CDR2: SQVTM and ANQGSEA. The CDR3 DNA reads as TGCAGCGTTGTGTCGCAGGGAGCTATTGACGAGCAGTACTTC. It is translated as CSVVSQGAIDEQYF.

The chain has TRBV5-1 and TRBJ2-3, with TRBD2 matching 7 bases. The CDR3 covers 18 residues. Germline V gene sequence: CDR1 SGHRS, CDR2 YFSETQ. Losses at the gene ends were 0 bases for V and 3 bases for J; bases not matched to a gene: 13. CDR3 in DNA: TGCGCCAGCAGCTTGGCACCCTCCGCGGGGGTAGTAACAGATACGCAGTATTTT. Translated, it gives CASSLAPSAGVVTDTQYF.

The chain couples TRBV2 to TRBJ2-5; the match to TRBD2 covers 9 bases. Germline assignment: CDR1 SNHLY and CDR2 FYNNEI. The CDR3 contains 14 residues. V gave up 5 bases and J gave up 1 base; unmatched junction bases: 2. CDR3 DNA: TGTGCCAGCAGTCCGGGACTAGCCCAAGAGACCCAGTACTTC. Translating it yields CASSPGLAQETQYF.

The V gene is TRBV19, the J gene TRBJ1-2, with D maybe TRBD1 (5 bases). Germline lookup yields CDR1 LNHDA and CDR2 SQIVND (reference sequence). CDR3 length: 16 amino acids. Deletions cut 8 bases from V and 4 bases from J, with 23 bases between. The CDR3 DNA reads as TGTGCCAGTTCACAACAGGACGGGACTTCTAGCTATGGCTACACCTTC. Protein: CASSQQDGTSSYGYTF.

The rearrangement uses TRBV19 and TRBJ1-2; possibly TRBD1 for D (5 bases). CDR3 length equals 14 residues. The ends were cut back, 6 bases at V and 4 bases at J, with 15 bases in the middle. CDR1 and CDR2 from the germline V gene are LNHDA and SQIVND (reference sequence). CDR3 sequence: CASRPTRGIYGYTF. The CDR3 bases are TGTGCCAGTAGACCGACTCGGGGGATCTATGGCTACACCTTC.

This chain links TRBV29-1 with TRBJ2-7; 11 bases are shared with TRBD1. The CDR3 sequence is 14 residues long. V shed 3 bases and J 6 bases; nucleotides not matched to a gene: 7. CDR1 SQVTM and CDR2 ANQGSEA come from the germline V gene. In DNA form, the CDR3 reads TGCAGCGTTGAGCGGACAGGGGGCACGGGCGAGCAGTACTTC. It specifies CSVERTGGTGEQYF.

The rearrangement joins TRBV5-1 to TRBJ2-5; D is possibly TRBD2 (6 bases). Per the germline V gene, CDR1 is SGHRS and CDR2 is YFSETQ. The V gene lost 1 base and the J gene lost 5 bases, with 18 bases spanning the gap. CDR3 length: 16 residues. The CDR3 bases are TGCGCCAGCAGCTTGAGCGCTCGCGGGGAACACGAGACCCAGTACTTC. This sequence encodes CASSLSARGEHETQYF.

The rearrangement joins TRBV19 to TRBJ1-5; D gene uncertain. CDR3 length equals 15 residues. CDR1 is LNHDA and CDR2 is SQIVND in the germline V gene (reference sequence). Trimming cost V 3 bases and J 2 bases, with 11 bases left between them. CDR3 protein: CASSIQVSGNQPQHF. In DNA form, the CDR3 reads TGTGCCAGTAGTATTCAGGTCAGTGGCAATCAGCCCCAGCATTTT.

This clone has only a few counts. The chain uses TRBV5-5 and TRBJ1-4; D remains ambiguous. The CDR3 sequence is 13 residues long. CDR1 and CDR2 (germline): SGHKS, YYEKEE (reference sequence). Trimming shortened V by 1 base and J by 7 bases, and 8 bases separated the two germline ends. The DNA for the CDR3 is TGTGCCAGCAGCTTGAATCGGGGTGAAAAACTGTTTTTT. This codes for CASSLNRGEKLFF.

The count of this clone is one. The rearrangement uses TRBV18 and TRBJ2-5, with D hard to call. This CDR3 spans 14 amino acids. Germline V gene data show CDR1 as KGHSH and CDR2 as LQKENI. The germline V and J ends were trimmed by 5 bases and 5 bases, with 15 bases remaining between them. The CDR3 here is CASSTGVSTETQYF. For the CDR3, the DNA is TGTGCCAGCTCAACCGGCGTGAGTACTGAGACCCAGTACTTC.

This chain links TRBV3-1 (or the pseudogene TRBV3-2) with TRBJ2-3; D not certain. V lost 9 bases and J 6 bases, leaving 10 bases between the germline ends. The CDR3 contains 11 residues. Per the germline V gene, CDR1 is LGHDT and CDR2 is YNNKEL (reference sequence). This CDR3 is CASGTRDTQYF. As DNA, the CDR3 is TGTGCCAGTGGAACGAGGGATACGCAGTATTTT.

The rearrangement uses TRBV6-4 and TRBJ1-2, with 7 positions matching TRBD1. Germline V gene lookup returns CDR1 MRHNA and CDR2 SNTAGT. Trimming at V came to 6 bases and at J to 2 bases, leaving 9 bases not matched to a gene. The CDR3 contains 15 residues. For the CDR3, the DNA is TGTGCCAGCAGGCCGGGACAGAATTTGAACTATGGCTACACCTTC. It specifies CASRPGQNLNYGYTF.

J is TRBJ1-3 and V is TRBV10-2, with unresolved D. The length of the CDR3 is 12 residues. The germline V gene encodes CDR1 WSHSY and CDR2 SAAADI. V lost 2 bases, J lost 4 bases, and 3 bases lay in between. The CDR3, as DNA: TGCGCCAGCAGTGAGCAGGGAAACACCATATATTTT. As protein: CASSEQGNTIYF.

The chain is built from TRBV30 and TRBJ2-6; D possibly uses TRBD1 or TRBD2 (6 bases each). The CDR3 has 15 residues. Germline values: CDR1 GTSNPN, CDR2 SVGIG (reference sequence). With 2 bases removed from V and 4 bases from J, the gap between germline ends came to 12 bases. CDR3 loop: CAWSPGGAGANVLTF. As DNA, the CDR3 is TGTGCCTGGAGTCCCGGGGGCGCCGGGGCCAACGTCCTGACTTTC.

This clone was counted a few times. The J gene is TRBJ1-2, the V gene TRBV5-4; no reliable D call. The V gene lost 4 bases and the J gene lost 2 bases, with 12 bases spanning the gap. The CDR3 is 14 residues long. The germline V gene has CDR1 SGHNT and CDR2 YYREEE (reference sequence). The CDR3 reads CASSPSSINYGYTF. CDR3 bases: TGTGCCAGCAGCCCTTCCTCGATAAACTATGGCTACACCTTC.

The V and J genes are TRBV7-9 and TRBJ2-5, with 9 bases identical to TRBD1. Germline values: CDR1 SEHNR, CDR2 FQNEAQ (reference sequence). The V segment lost 5 bases and the J segment 5 bases; nucleotides outside the gene matches: 9. The CDR3 length is 15 residues. CDR3 in amino acids: CASSQGDREEETQYF. The CDR3 bases are TGTGCCAGCAGCCAAGGGGACAGGGAGGAGGAGACCCAGTACTTC. The entire variable domain, with the rest obtained from reference TRBV7-9 and TRBJ2-5, is as follows: DTGVSQNPRHKITKRGQNVTFRCDPISEHNRLYWYRQTLGQGPEFLTYFQNEAQLEKSRLLSDRFSAERPKGSFSTLEIQRTEQGDSAMYLCASSQGDREEETQYFGPGTRLLVL.

This clone was seen a handful of times. The V and J genes are TRBV3-1 (or the pseudogene TRBV3-2) and TRBJ2-1; tentatively, D is TRBD2 (5 bases). CDR1 LGHDT and CDR2 YNNKEL come from the germline V gene (reference sequence). The ends were cut back, 4 bases at V and 0 bases at J, with 7 bases in the middle. The CDR3 has 14 residues. The DNA for the CDR3 is TGTGCCAGCAGCCCTGACTACTCCTACAATGAGCAGTTCTTC. Translating it yields CASSPDYSYNEQFF.

This sequence joins TRBV19 and TRBJ1-2; 7 bases fit TRBD1. CDR3 length: 13 amino acids. Germline-derived CDR1 and CDR2 are LNHDA and SQIVND (reference sequence). J lost 0 bases, V lost 7 bases, and 2 bases had no gene match. CDR3 nucleotides: TGTGCCAGTAAGACAGGGACTAACTATGGCTACACCTTC. Its protein is CASKTGTNYGYTF.

This rearrangement joins TRBV2 to TRBJ1-1; no clear D. With 4 bases removed from V and 0 bases from J, the gap between germline ends came to 6 bases. Per the germline V gene, CDR1 is SNHLY and CDR2 is FYNNEI. This CDR3 has 13 amino acids. The CDR3 nucleotides read TGTGCCAGCAGTGCCGATATGAACACTGAAGCTTTCTTT. Its protein product is CASSADMNTEAFF.

The chain carries TRBV27 and TRBJ1-4; D not certain. Trimming shortened V by 8 bases and J by 0 bases, and 13 bases separated the two germline ends. Germline CDR1 reads MNHEY; CDR2 reads SMNVEV (reference sequence). This CDR3 is 15 amino acids long. The CDR3 region is CASAPSPSTNEKLFF. The CDR3 DNA reads TGTGCCAGCGCCCCCTCCCCATCAACTAATGAAAAACTGTTTTTT.

The J gene is TRBJ1-1, the V gene TRBV2; the D gene is possibly TRBD1 (5 bases). The CDR3 extends over 16 amino acids. Trimming removed 6 bases at V and 4 bases at J, with 21 bases between. Germline V lookup: CDR1 SNHLY, CDR2 FYNNEI. The CDR3 is CASRGPGLQGSTEAFF. The CDR3 DNA reads TGTGCCAGCAGGGGCCCGGGTTTGCAGGGCTCCACTGAAGCTTTCTTT.

The chain joins TRBV3-1 (or the pseudogene TRBV3-2) to TRBJ2-1; 10 nucleotides align to TRBD2. In germline, CDR1 is LGHDT, CDR2 YNNKEL (reference sequence). The CDR3 spans 16 residues. V shed 0 bases, J shed 7 bases, and the junction held 6 bases outside the gene matches. The CDR3 DNA is TGTGCCAGCAGCCAAGATCCTAGCGGGAGTGGGAATGAGCAGTTCTTC. Translated: CASSQDPSGSGNEQFF.

This clone was seen a handful of times. The junction differs from germline at one of its ends, possibly a read error. The genes are TRBV7-8 and TRBJ1-5, with TRBD1 matching over 8 bases. The germline CDR1 and CDR2 sequences are SGHVS and FQNEAQ. This CDR3 is 15 amino acids long. This chain's CDR3 is CASGFETGGNQPQHF. The CDR3 DNA reads TGTGCCAGCGGCTTTGAGACAGGGGGCAATCAGCCCCAGCATTTT.

The chain is built from TRBV30 and TRBJ1-6; perhaps TRBD1 as D (5 bases). This CDR3 is 15 amino acids long. V dropped 0 bases and J dropped 9 bases, with 15 bases sitting between them. The V gene's germline CDR1 is GTSNPN and CDR2 SVGIG (reference sequence). CDR3 in amino acids: CAWSVRGVNSSPLHF. The CDR3 nucleotides read TGTGCCTGGAGTGTACGGGGGGTGAATAGTTCACCCCTCCACTTT.